The present entry profiles one T cell receptor (beta chain) with its context. As yet, its antigen is unknown. This CDR3 is built from 15 residues. V lost 10 bases to trimming and J lost 4 bases; unmatched junction nucleotides: 9. Germline V lookup: CDR1 LNHDA, CDR2 SQIVND (reference sequence). Clones were sequenced by immunoSEQ multiplex PCR, and TCRdb holds only the in-frame ones, with some missing. Here the sample spans tens of thousands of clones, approximately 88% being singletons. This sample is part of a study of T cell responses to AZD1222 COVID-19 vaccine. General observations from the study: Clonal diversity was possibly underestimated, and white British individuals and females predominated among donors.

This receptor was taken from an adult in good health. The sample was peripheral blood, taken on day 0 of AZD1222 vaccination. The chain recombines TRBV19 with TRBJ2-7, with 14 bases lining up with TRBD2. The CDR3: CATTGTSGSRYEQYF. DNA for the CDR3: TGTGCCACCACCGGGACTAGCGGGAGTAGGTACGAGCAGTACTTC.